This TCR beta chain was identified during a study of T cell responses to AZD1222 COVID-19 vaccine. About this clone: Its antigen is unidentified.

Overall study findings and caveats: Only a handful of people who got AZD1222 tested seropositive at baseline. Possibly, clonal diversity was underestimated; donors were largely white British and included more females. Regions left unmutated in variants are reportedly the target of nearly half of spike-specific TCRs.

Sequenced by immunoSEQ multiplex PCR; TCRdb stores in-frame clones only, minus some. The sample comprises 150,000 to 200,000 clones, roughly 92% of which are singletons, and 3.6% rests with the top ten. The V end was cut by 10 bases, the J end by 3 bases, with 18 bases between. Germline V lookup: CDR1 LGHNT, CDR2 FRNRAP. The CDR3 spans 14 residues. The sequence came from an adult who received the MenACWY meningococcal vaccine as a control. Sequencing used peripheral blood, obtained 28 days after the second dose of the MenACWY control vaccine. The chain has TRBV12-5 and TRBJ1-1; TRBD1 is a possible D gene (5 bases). CDR3 residues: CAIEEKGEDTEAFF. In DNA, the CDR3 is TGTGCTATCGAGGAGAAAGGGGAGGACACTGAAGCTTTCTTT.